This T cell receptor (beta chain) was found in a study of blood T cell repertoires in COVID-19. Study information: Sources were T cells, B-cell-depleted T cells, or PBMCs; the material itself was cDNA or gDNA.

Trimming took off 3 bases at V and 4 bases at J, with 9 bases between the two ends. Per the germline V gene, CDR1 is WSHSY and CDR2 is SAAADI. This CDR3 comprises 13 residues. Clones were sequenced by immunoSEQ multiplex PCR, and TCRdb holds only the in-frame ones, with some missing. The sample lists roughly 38,000 clones, roughly 84% occurring once. This clonotype was obtained from a man between 65 and 80 years old with acute or convalescent COVID-19. The sequencing sample was made of peripheral blood. The rearrangement links TRBV10-2 to TRBJ1-2; D gene ambiguous. The CDR3 spells CASSEWRSYGYTF. CDR3 DNA: TGCGCCAGCAGTGAATGGCGGAGCTATGGCTACACCTTC.